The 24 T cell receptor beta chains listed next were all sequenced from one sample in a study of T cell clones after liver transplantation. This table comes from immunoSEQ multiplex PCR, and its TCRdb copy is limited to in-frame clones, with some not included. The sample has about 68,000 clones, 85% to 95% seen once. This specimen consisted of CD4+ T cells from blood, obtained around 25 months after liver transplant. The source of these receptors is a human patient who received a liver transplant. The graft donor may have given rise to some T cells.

CDR3 amino acids: CASRDRAAMGYTF. The CDR3 region has the DNA TGTGCCAGTAGGGACAGGGCAGCCATGGGCTACACCTTC. V gene TRBV19 combines with J gene TRBJ1-2; TRBD1 aligns across 8 bases. The germline CDR1 and CDR2 sequences are LNHDA and SQIVND (reference sequence). V dropped 6 bases and J dropped 8; count of bases not matched to a gene: 8. The CDR3 totals 13 residues.

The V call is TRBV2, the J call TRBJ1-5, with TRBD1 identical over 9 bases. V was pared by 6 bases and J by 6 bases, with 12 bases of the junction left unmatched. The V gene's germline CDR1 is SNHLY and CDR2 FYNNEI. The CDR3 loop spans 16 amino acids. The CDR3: CASRGHRGRGGQPQHF. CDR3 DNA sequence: TGTGCCAGCAGGGGGCACAGGGGGCGCGGAGGTCAGCCCCAGCATTTT.

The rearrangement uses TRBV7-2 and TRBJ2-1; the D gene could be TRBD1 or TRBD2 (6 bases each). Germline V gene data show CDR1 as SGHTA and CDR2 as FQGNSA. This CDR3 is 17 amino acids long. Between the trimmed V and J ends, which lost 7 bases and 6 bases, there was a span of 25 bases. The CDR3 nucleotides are TGTGCCAGCAACCGCCCCCCGGGGGCGGTTCTCCCCAATGAGCAGTTCTTC. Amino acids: CASNRPPGAVLPNEQFF.

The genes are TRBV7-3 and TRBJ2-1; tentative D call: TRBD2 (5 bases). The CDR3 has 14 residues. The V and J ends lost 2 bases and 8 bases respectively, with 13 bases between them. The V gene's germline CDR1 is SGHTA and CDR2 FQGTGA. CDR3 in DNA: TGTGCCAGCAGCTTAGGCCGCGGGCAGGATGAGCAGTTCTTC. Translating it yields CASSLGRGQDEQFF. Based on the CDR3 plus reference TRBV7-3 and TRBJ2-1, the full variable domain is GAGVSQTPSNKVTEKGKYVELRCDPISGHTALYWYRQSLGQGPEFLIYFQGTGAADDSGLPNDRFFAVRPEGSVSTLKIQRTERGDSAVYLCASSLGRGQDEQFFGPGTRLTVL.

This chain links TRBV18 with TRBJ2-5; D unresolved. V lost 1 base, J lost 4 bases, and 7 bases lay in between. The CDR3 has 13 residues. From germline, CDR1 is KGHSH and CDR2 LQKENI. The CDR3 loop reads CASSPQNRETQYF. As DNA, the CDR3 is TGTGCCAGCTCACCACAGAACCGAGAGACCCAGTACTTC.

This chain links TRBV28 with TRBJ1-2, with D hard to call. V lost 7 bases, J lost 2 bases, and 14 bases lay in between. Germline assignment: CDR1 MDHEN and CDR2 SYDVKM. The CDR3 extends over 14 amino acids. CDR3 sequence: CASTPGIKNYGYTF. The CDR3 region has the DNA TGTGCCAGCACCCCGGGCATTAAAAACTATGGCTACACCTTC.

The CDR3 DNA reads TGTGCCAGCAGCTTTAGGGGGACAGGGGTCTACGAGCAGTACTTC. Its translation is CASSFRGTGVYEQYF. The V gene is TRBV5-6, the J gene TRBJ2-7; 10 nucleotides line up with TRBD1. Trimming cost V 2 bases and J 3 bases; bases outside gene matches: 5. Per germline, CDR1 SGHDT and CDR2 YYEEEE. This CDR3 has 15 residues.

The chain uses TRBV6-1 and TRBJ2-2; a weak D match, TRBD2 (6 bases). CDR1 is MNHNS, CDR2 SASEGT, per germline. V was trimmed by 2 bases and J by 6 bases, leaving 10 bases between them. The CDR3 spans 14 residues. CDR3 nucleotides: TGTGCCAGCAGTGAACGGAGGGCGGCCGGGGAGCTGTTTTTT. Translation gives CASSERRAAGELFF.

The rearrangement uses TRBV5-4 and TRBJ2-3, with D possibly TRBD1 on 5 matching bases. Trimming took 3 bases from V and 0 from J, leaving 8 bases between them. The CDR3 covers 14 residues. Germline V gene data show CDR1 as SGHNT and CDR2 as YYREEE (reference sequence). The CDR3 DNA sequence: TGTGCCAGCAGCTCGGACACTAGCACAGATACGCAGTATTTT. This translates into CASSSDTSTDTQYF.

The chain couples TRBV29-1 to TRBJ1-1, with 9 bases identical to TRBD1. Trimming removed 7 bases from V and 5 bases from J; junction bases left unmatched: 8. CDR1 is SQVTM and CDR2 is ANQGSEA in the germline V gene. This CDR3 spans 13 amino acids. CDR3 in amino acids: CSAMGQGHTEAFF. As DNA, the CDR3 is TGCAGCGCTATGGGACAGGGACATACTGAAGCTTTCTTT.

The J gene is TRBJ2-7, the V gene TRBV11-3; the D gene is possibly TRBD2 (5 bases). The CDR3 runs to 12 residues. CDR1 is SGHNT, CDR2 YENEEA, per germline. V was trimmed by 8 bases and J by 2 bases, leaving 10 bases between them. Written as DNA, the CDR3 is TGTGCCAGCGGGAGCTGGACCTACGAGCAGTACTTC. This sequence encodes CASGSWTYEQYF.

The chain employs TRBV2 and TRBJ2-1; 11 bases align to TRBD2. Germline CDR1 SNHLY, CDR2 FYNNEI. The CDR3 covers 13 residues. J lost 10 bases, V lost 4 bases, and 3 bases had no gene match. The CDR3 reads CASSGTSGLEQFF. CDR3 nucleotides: TGTGCCAGCAGTGGGACTAGCGGGCTGGAGCAGTTCTTC.

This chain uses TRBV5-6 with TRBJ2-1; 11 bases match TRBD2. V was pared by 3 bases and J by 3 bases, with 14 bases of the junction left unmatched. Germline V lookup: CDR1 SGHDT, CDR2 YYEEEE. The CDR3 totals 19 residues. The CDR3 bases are TGTGCCAGCAGCTCTCCCCGGGAGGGTAGCGGGAGGGTCTACAATGAGCAGTTCTTC. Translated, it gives CASSSPREGSGRVYNEQFF.

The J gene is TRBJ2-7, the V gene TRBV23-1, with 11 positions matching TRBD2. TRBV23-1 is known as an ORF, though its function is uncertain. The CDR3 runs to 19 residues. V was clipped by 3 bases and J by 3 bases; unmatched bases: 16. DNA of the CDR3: TGCGCCAGCAGTCAGTTAGCGGGAGGGCCTAATGAAGGGGGCTACGAGCAGTACTTC. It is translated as CASSQLAGGPNEGGYEQYF.

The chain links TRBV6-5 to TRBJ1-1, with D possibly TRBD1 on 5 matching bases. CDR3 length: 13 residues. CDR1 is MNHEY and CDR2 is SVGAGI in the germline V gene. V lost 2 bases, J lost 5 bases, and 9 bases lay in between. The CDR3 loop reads CASSYAPGTEAFF. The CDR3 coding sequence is TGTGCCAGCAGTTACGCGCCAGGGACTGAAGCTTTCTTT.

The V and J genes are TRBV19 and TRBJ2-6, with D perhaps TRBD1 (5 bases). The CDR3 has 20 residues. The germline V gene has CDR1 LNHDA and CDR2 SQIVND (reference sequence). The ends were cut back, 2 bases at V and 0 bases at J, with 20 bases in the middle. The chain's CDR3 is CASSIYPPAGLSSGANVLTF. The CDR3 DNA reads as TGTGCCAGTAGTATATACCCCCCCGCAGGGCTGAGCTCTGGGGCCAACGTCCTGACTTTC.

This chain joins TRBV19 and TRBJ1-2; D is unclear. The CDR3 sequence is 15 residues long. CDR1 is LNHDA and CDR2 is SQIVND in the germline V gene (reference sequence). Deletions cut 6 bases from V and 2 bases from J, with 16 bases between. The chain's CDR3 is CASRSTAGPNYGYTF. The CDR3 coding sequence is TGTGCCAGTAGGTCCACAGCCGGGCCCAACTATGGCTACACCTTC.

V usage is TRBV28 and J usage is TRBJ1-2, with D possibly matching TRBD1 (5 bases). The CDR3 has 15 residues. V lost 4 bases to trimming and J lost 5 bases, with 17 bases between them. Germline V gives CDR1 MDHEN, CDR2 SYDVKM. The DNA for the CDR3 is TGTGCCAGCAGTTCGATGGGGACGGGGATTTATGGCTACACCTTC. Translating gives CASSSMGTGIYGYTF.

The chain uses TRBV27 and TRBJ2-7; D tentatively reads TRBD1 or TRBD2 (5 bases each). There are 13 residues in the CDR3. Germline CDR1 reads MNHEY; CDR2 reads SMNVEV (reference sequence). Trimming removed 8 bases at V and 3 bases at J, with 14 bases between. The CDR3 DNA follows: TGTGCCAGCCAAAGGGACGGGCACTACGAGCAGTACTTC. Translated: CASQRDGHYEQYF.

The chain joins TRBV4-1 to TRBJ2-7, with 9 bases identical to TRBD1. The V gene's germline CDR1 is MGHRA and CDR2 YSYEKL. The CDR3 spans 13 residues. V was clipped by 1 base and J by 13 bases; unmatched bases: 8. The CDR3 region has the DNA TGCGCCAGCAGCCAAGTCCTGCGGGACAGGGTTTACTTC. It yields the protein CASSQVLRDRVYF.

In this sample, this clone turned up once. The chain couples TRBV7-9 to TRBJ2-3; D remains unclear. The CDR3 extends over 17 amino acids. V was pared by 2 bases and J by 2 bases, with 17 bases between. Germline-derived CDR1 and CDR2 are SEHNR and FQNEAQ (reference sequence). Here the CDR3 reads CASSLSAASSYTDTQYF. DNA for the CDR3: TGTGCCAGCAGCTTAAGTGCCGCTAGTTCATACACAGATACGCAGTATTTT.

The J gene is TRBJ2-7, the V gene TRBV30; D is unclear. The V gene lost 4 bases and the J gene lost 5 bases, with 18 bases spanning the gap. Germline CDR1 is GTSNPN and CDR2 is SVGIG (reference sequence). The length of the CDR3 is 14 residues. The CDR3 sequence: CAWNPGPGFDEQYF. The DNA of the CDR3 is TGTGCCTGGAACCCTGGGCCCGGGTTCGACGAGCAGTACTTC.

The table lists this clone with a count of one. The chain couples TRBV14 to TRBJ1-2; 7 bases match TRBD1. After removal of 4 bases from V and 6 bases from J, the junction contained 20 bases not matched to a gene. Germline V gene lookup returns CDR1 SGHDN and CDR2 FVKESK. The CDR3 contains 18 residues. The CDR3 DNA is TGTGCCAGCAGCCCCAATCAAGCGGTCCAGGGGGTACGGGATGGCTACACCTTC. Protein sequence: CASSPNQAVQGVRDGYTF.

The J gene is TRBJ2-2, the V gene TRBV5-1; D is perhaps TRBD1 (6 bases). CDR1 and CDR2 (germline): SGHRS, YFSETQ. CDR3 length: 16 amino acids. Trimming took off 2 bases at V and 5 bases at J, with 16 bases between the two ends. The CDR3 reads CASSLAGAVRTGELFF. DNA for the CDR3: TGCGCCAGCAGCTTAGCAGGGGCCGTTCGAACCGGGGAGCTGTTTTTT.